What follows describes a single T cell receptor (beta chain). Antigen unknown. Using immunoSEQ multiplex PCR, the repertoire was profiled, and TCRdb retains in-frame clones only, with some absent. The sample contains about 110,000 clones, about 92% of which appear only once. This CDR3 is 15 amino acids long. Germline V gene data show CDR1 as MNHEY and CDR2 as SVGAGI. Trimming removed 0 bases from V and 2 bases from J; junction bases left unmatched: 4. This sample was included in a study of graft-versus-host responses after intestinal transplantation. The V call is TRBV6-5, the J call TRBJ2-7, with 7 bases that match TRBD1. This TCR came from a human donor who was the organ donor for an intestinal transplant. Sample: unstimulated CD4+ T cells sorted from spleen or lymph node cells, taken before transplant. For the CDR3, the DNA is TGTGCCAGCAGTTACTCTGAGGACAGGACCTACGAGCAGTACTTC. It encodes CASSYSEDRTYEQYF.